These 26 T cell receptor beta chains came from one sample sequenced in a study of shared clonotypes between healthy human individuals. Profiled with immunoSEQ multiplex PCR; TCRdb holds only in-frame clones, not every one. This sample has some 2,000,000 clones, with around 96% found just once. Selected positively for CCR7 and CD45RO-negative, naive CD8 cells excluded terminally differentiated effector memory CD45RA+ cells. The sequenced sample consisted of naive CD8+ T cells sorted from blood. All receptors come from a young man in good health.

J is TRBJ2-7 and V is TRBV5-1; the D is unclear. This CDR3 spans 15 amino acids. Germline CDR1 and CDR2: SGHRS and YFSETQ. The V end was cut by 4 bases, the J end by 2 bases, with 16 bases between. This chain's CDR3 is CASSPDPYGPYEQYF. The CDR3 DNA follows: TGCGCCAGCAGCCCCGACCCATATGGCCCCTACGAGCAGTACTTC.

The V and J genes are TRBV6-1 and TRBJ1-2; D unclear. This CDR3 region has 10 residues. Germline V gene sequence: CDR1 MNHNS, CDR2 SASEGT. V lost 5 bases, J lost 6 bases, and 4 bases lay in between. The CDR3 is CASSLNGYTF. CDR3 bases: TGTGCCAGCAGTCTAAATGGCTACACCTTC.

The chain carries TRBV7-6 and TRBJ2-5, with 8 bases matching TRBD2. Germline CDR1 and CDR2: SGHVS and FNYEAQ. V trimming: 5 bases; J trimming: 4 bases; junction bases outside the gene matches: 12. The CDR3 length is 16 residues. This CDR3 reads CASSQRWREAGETQYF. The CDR3 bases are TGTGCCAGCAGCCAACGGTGGCGGGAGGCGGGAGAGACCCAGTACTTC. Looking up the rest from reference TRBV7-6 and TRBJ2-5 gives the full variable domain: GAGVSQSPRYKVTKRGQDVALRCDPISGHVSLYWYRQALGQGPEFLTYFNYEAQQDKSGLPNDRFSAERPEGSISTLTIQRTEQRDSAMYRCASSQRWREAGETQYFGPGTRLLVL.

The chain is built from TRBV13 and TRBJ1-3; D is unclear. This CDR3 has 14 amino acids. Trimming pared 5 bases from V and 0 bases from J, leaving 8 bases between. Looked up from germline, CDR1 is PRHDT and CDR2 is FYEKMQ (reference sequence). CDR3 amino acids: CASSAPHSGNTIYF. In DNA, the CDR3 is TGTGCCAGCAGCGCTCCCCACTCTGGAAACACCATATATTTT.

The rearrangement uses TRBV5-5 and TRBJ2-7, with D uncertain. Trimming cost V 2 bases and J 3 bases, with 9 bases left between them. CDR3 size: 13 residues. Germline lookup yields CDR1 SGHKS and CDR2 YYEKEE (reference sequence). The CDR3 spells CASSFQIYYEQYF. CDR3 nucleotide sequence: TGTGCCAGCAGCTTTCAGATTTACTACGAGCAGTACTTC.

For this clone: This specimen includes other DNA sequences encoding the same CDR3. The chain recombines TRBV27 with TRBJ2-6; the D gene is possibly TRBD1 (5 bases). V shed 2 bases and J shed 4 bases, with 12 bases lying between them. CDR3 length equals 16 residues. CDR1 is MNHEY, CDR2 SMNVEV, per germline (reference sequence). The CDR3 DNA sequence: TGTGCCAGCAGTTTAGTAGGGGTATCAGGGGCCAACGTCCTGACTTTC. This translates into CASSLVGVSGANVLTF. The full variable domain, with the rest looked up from reference TRBV27 and TRBJ2-6, is EAQVTQNPRYLITVTGKKLTVTCSQNMNHEYMSWYRQDPGLGLRQIYYSMNVEVTDKGDVPEGYKVSRKEKRNFPLILESPSPNQTSLYFCASSLVGVSGANVLTFGAGSRLTVL.

V is TRBV4-1 and J is TRBJ2-7; TRBD2 matches at 8 bases. The V segment lost 4 bases and the J segment 0 bases; nucleotides outside the gene matches: 2. Germline V gene data show CDR1 as MGHRA and CDR2 as YSYEKL. This CDR3 has 14 residues. The CDR3 reads CASSLLAASYEQYF. CDR3 DNA: TGCGCCAGCAGCCTACTAGCGGCCTCCTACGAGCAGTACTTC.

Details on this clone: A much larger clone lies a single base off, so this may be a read error. The genes are TRBV30 and TRBJ1-5; D gene uncertain. This CDR3 is 13 amino acids long. The germline V gene encodes CDR1 GTSNPN and CDR2 SVGIG (reference sequence). V was pared by 2 bases and J by 4 bases, with 9 bases between. CDR3 sequence: CAWSPQVNQPQHF. CDR3 coding DNA: TGTGCCTGGAGTCCTCAGGTTAATCAGCCCCAGCATTTT.

A note on this clone: Other DNA sequences within the sample encode an identical CDR3. The chain carries TRBV9 and TRBJ2-7; 8 bases fit TRBD1. After removal of 4 bases from V and 4 bases from J, the junction contained 4 bases not matched to a gene. Germline CDR1 reads SGDLS; CDR2 reads YYNGEE. This CDR3 is built from 13 residues. CDR3 in DNA: TGTGCCAGCAGCCCAGGGGGCAAGTACGAGCAGTACTTC. Its translation: CASSPGGKYEQYF.

The CDR3 spells CASSWGTEGYEQFF. The CDR3 DNA reads as TGTGCCAGCTCCTGGGGGACCGAAGGCTATGAGCAGTTCTTC. The chain links TRBV6-5 to TRBJ2-1; D assignment may be TRBD1 or TRBD2 (5 bases each). V was cut by 8 bases and J by 8 bases, with 19 bases left in between. From germline, CDR1 is MNHEY and CDR2 SVGAGI. This CDR3 spans 14 amino acids.

As for this clone: Since no conserved phenylalanine or tryptophan closes the CDR3, a read error is the likely cause. Because the CDR3's place on the DNA is in doubt, the DNA is left out and the CDR3 is given as listed by TCRdb. The chain combines TRBV5-6 with TRBJ2-7; the D segment call TRBD2 is taken from the table without a DNA check. The CDR3 has 11 amino acids, counting both end residues. Per the germline V gene, CDR1 is SGHDT and CDR2 is YYEEEE. CDR3 sequence: CASSLGLAGEM.

The chain employs TRBV30 and TRBJ1-1, with D unclear. The CDR3 has 13 residues. Trimming left V 5 bases short and J 5 bases short, with 15 bases between. Germline V lookup: CDR1 GTSNPN, CDR2 SVGIG (reference sequence). CDR3: CAWEAVILTEAFF. CDR3 nucleotides: TGTGCCTGGGAGGCCGTGATTTTAACTGAAGCTTTCTTT.

The V call is TRBV7-9, the J call TRBJ1-6; tentative D call: TRBD1 (5 bases). This CDR3 is 14 amino acids long. Germline CDR1 reads SEHNR; CDR2 reads FQNEAQ (reference sequence). V was trimmed by 5 bases and J by 6 bases, leaving 11 bases between them. This chain's CDR3 is CASSLGPINSPLHF. CDR3 coding DNA: TGTGCCAGCAGCCTGGGACCGATTAATTCACCCCTCCACTTT.

Notes on this clone: The same CDR3 is also encoded by other DNA sequences in this sample. The V call is TRBV30, the J call TRBJ1-1; TRBD1 is a possible D gene (6 bases). From germline, CDR1 is GTSNPN and CDR2 SVGIG (reference sequence). This CDR3 has 14 residues. V gave up 2 bases and J gave up 1 base, with 11 bases separating them. The CDR3 reads CAWSTGTGNTEAFF. CDR3 in DNA: TGTGCCTGGAGTACAGGGACCGGGAACACTGAAGCTTTCTTT.

This clone appeared a single time. The chain uses TRBV19 and TRBJ2-7; a weak D match, TRBD2 (6 bases). The V end lost 1 base, the J end lost 4 bases, and 11 bases lay between the germline ends. This CDR3 has 14 residues. The germline V gene has CDR1 LNHDA and CDR2 SQIVND (reference sequence). As DNA, the CDR3 is TGTGCCAGTAGTATAGCTTACAGCGGGTACGAGCAGTACTTC. This translates into CASSIAYSGYEQYF.

Concerning this clone itself: At one end, the junction sequence differs from germline, possibly due to a read error. The J gene is TRBJ2-7, the V gene TRBV2; the D is unclear. The germline V gene encodes CDR1 SNHLY and CDR2 FYNNEI. This CDR3 spans 11 amino acids. CDR3 DNA: TGTGCCAGCAATTCATTTTACGGGCAGTACTTC. Translating it yields CASNSFYGQYF.

The genes are TRBV7-9 and TRBJ2-2; TRBD1 is a possible D gene (6 bases). This CDR3 has 15 residues. The V and J ends lost 1 base and 5 bases respectively, with 11 bases between them. CDR1 and CDR2 from the germline V gene are SEHNR and FQNEAQ (reference sequence). The CDR3 DNA reads as TGTGCCAGCAGCTTAGTTGGGACAATGACCGGGGAGCTGTTTTTT. Translation gives CASSLVGTMTGELFF.

This clone has only one observation. The junction departs from the called germline gene at one end, perhaps through a read error. J is TRBJ2-7 and V is TRBV7-7; D might be TRBD1 or TRBD2, each matching 5 bases. Germline V gives CDR1 SSHAT, CDR2 FNYEAQ (reference sequence). The CDR3 spans 15 residues. The CDR3 protein is CASSIGTESSYEQYF. CDR3 nucleotide sequence: TGTGCTAGCAGCATCGGGACGGAGAGCTCCTACGAGCAGTACTTC.

The genes are TRBV7-9 and TRBJ1-2; tentatively, D is TRBD1 (6 bases). The CDR3 loop spans 16 amino acids. With 2 bases removed from V and 7 bases from J, the gap between germline ends came to 20 bases. Germline CDR1 is SEHNR and CDR2 is FQNEAQ (reference sequence). CDR3 region: CASSLSGAGEKSGYTF. The DNA of the CDR3 is TGTGCCAGCAGCTTATCGGGGGCAGGTGAGAAAAGTGGCTACACCTTC.

The CDR3 loop is CASSAYGEHTDTQYF. In nucleotides, the CDR3 is TGTGCCAGCAGCGCTTACGGGGAACACACAGATACGCAGTATTTT. The chain employs TRBV7-9 and TRBJ2-3; tentative D call: TRBD2 (5 bases). The germline CDR1 and CDR2 sequences are SEHNR and FQNEAQ (reference sequence). The CDR3 extends over 15 amino acids. V lost 5 bases to trimming and J lost 2 bases, with 14 bases between them. Using reference TRBV7-9 and TRBJ2-3 for the parts outside the CDR3, the full variable domain is DTGVSQNPRHKITKRGQNVTFRCDPISEHNRLYWYRQTLGQGPEFLTYFQNEAQLEKSRLLSDRFSAERPKGSFSTLEIQRTEQGDSAMYLCASSAYGEHTDTQYFGPGTRLTVL.

The rearrangement uses TRBV6-5 and TRBJ2-7; the D gene could be TRBD1 or TRBD2 (5 bases each). From germline, CDR1 is MNHEY and CDR2 SVGAGI. This CDR3 spans 15 amino acids. Trimming cost V 5 bases and J 0 bases, with 14 bases left between them. The CDR3 region has the DNA TGTGCCAGCAGTCCCTTCAGGGAGAGCTCCTACGAGCAGTACTTC. Its translation: CASSPFRESSYEQYF.

Remarks on this clone: Other nucleotide sequences from this sample produce the same CDR3. V and J are TRBV9 and TRBJ2-7; D call uncertain. The CDR3 spans 13 residues. Germline V gene data show CDR1 as SGDLS and CDR2 as YYNGEE. Trimming left V 0 bases short and J 3 bases short, with 7 bases between. The CDR3 loop is CASSVAPDYEQYF. The CDR3 DNA reads TGTGCCAGCAGCGTAGCTCCTGACTACGAGCAGTACTTC.

The chain couples TRBV25-1 to TRBJ2-1, with D possibly matching TRBD2 (7 bases). V gave up 3 bases and J gave up 1 base, with 16 bases separating them. CDR3 size: 17 residues. Germline values: CDR1 MGHDK, CDR2 SYGVNS. This CDR3 reads CASSDREGVRSYNEQFF. As DNA, the CDR3 is TGTGCCAGCAGTGACAGGGAGGGGGTAAGGTCCTACAATGAGCAGTTCTTC.

The chain employs TRBV28 and TRBJ1-3, with 7 bases lining up with TRBD1. The CDR3 spans 15 residues. J lost 0 bases, V lost 6 bases, and 5 bases had no gene match. The germline V gene has CDR1 MDHEN and CDR2 SYDVKM. The CDR3 bases are TGTGCCAGCAGAGACCGGGACAGCTCTGGAAACACCATATATTTT. Its translation: CASRDRDSSGNTIYF. Using reference TRBV28 and TRBJ1-3 for the parts outside the CDR3, the full variable domain is DVKVTQSSRYLVKRTGEKVFLECVQDMDHENMFWYRQDPGLGLRLIYFSYDVKMKEKGDIPEGYSVSREKKERFSLILESASTNQTSMYLCASRDRDSSGNTIYFGEGSWLTVV.

The J gene is TRBJ1-1, the V gene TRBV19; no definite D call. The germline V gene has CDR1 LNHDA and CDR2 SQIVND (reference sequence). V was cut by 0 bases and J by 5 bases, with 13 bases left in between. The CDR3 has 15 amino acids. In nucleotides, the CDR3 is TGTGCCAGTAGTATAGATATCGGGGAGGAGACTGAAGCTTTCTTT. Amino acid sequence: CASSIDIGEETEAFF.

The chain couples TRBV18 to TRBJ1-1, with 7 bases lining up with TRBD1. With 3 bases clipped from V and 0 bases from J, the junction kept 10 bases outside the gene matches. From germline, CDR1 is KGHSH and CDR2 LQKENI. This CDR3 comprises 17 residues. CDR3 sequence reads: CASSPPGGPEMNTEAFF. The CDR3 coding sequence is TGTGCCAGCTCACCGCCAGGGGGTCCAGAAATGAACACTGAAGCTTTCTTT.